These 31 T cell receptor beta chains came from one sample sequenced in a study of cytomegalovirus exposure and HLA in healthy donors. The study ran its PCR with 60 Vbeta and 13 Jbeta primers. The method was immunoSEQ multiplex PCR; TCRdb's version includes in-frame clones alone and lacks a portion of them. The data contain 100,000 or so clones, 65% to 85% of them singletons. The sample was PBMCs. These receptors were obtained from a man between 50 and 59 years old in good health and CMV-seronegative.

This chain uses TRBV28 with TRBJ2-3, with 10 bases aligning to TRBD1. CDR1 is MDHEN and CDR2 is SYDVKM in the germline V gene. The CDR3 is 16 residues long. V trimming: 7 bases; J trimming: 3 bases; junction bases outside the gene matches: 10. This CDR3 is CASIEYTGQGTDTQYF. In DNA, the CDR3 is TGTGCCAGCATCGAATATACGGGACAGGGGACAGATACGCAGTATTTT.

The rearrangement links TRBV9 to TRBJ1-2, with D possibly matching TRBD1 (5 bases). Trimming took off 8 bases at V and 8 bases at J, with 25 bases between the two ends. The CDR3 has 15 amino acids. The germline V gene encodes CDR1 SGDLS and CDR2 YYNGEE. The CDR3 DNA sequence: TGTGCCAGTTCTTTAGGCGGGGGAGGAACAGAGGGCTACACCTTC. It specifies CASSLGGGGTEGYTF.

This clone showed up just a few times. In nucleotides, the CDR3 is TGTGCCAGCAGTGTTATTGCTATCCCCTCGGGACAGGGCTACTACGAGCAGTACTTC. Translated, it gives CASSVIAIPSGQGYYEQYF. The rearrangement links TRBV2 to TRBJ2-7, with 9 bases matching TRBD1. Germline assignment: CDR1 SNHLY and CDR2 FYNNEI. With 4 bases clipped from V and 3 bases from J, the junction kept 19 bases outside the gene matches. The CDR3 runs to 19 residues.

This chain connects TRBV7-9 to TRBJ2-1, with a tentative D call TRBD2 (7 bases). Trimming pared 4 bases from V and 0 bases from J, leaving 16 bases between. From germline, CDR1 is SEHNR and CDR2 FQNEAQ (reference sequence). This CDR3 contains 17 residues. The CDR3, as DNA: TGTGCCAGCAGCTCCAGGGGAGGGGCCTTCTCCTACAATGAGCAGTTCTTC. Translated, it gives CASSSRGGAFSYNEQFF. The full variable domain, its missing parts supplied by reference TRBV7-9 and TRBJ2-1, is DTGVSQNPRHKITKRGQNVTFRCDPISEHNRLYWYRQTLGQGPEFLTYFQNEAQLEKSRLLSDRFSAERPKGSFSTLEIQRTEQGDSAMYLCASSSRGGAFSYNEQFFGPGTRLTVL.

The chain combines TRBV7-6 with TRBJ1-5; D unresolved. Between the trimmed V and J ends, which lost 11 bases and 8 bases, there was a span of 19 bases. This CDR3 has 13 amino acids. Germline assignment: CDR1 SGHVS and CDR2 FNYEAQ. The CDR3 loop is CALPHYEWKPQHF. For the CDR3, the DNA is TGTGCCCTCCCCCACTACGAGTGGAAGCCCCAGCATTTT.

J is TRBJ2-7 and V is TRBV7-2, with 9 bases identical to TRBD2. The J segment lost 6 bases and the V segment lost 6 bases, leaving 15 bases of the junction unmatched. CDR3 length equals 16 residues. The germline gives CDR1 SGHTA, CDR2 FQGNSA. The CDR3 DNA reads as TGTGCCAGCAGTCGGGGTTGGGCGGGGGGGCTGGGCGAGCAGTACTTC. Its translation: CASSRGWAGGLGEQYF.

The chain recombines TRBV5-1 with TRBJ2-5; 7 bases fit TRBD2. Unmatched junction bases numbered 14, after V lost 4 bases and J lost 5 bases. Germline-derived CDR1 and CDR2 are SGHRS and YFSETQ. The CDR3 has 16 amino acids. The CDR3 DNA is TGCGCCAGCAGCCCCTCGGGGGGAATGGTTCAGGAGACCCAGTACTTC. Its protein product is CASSPSGGMVQETQYF.

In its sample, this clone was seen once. This chain's CDR3 is CASSVGTASTDTQYF. In DNA form, the CDR3 reads TGTGCCAGCAGTGTAGGGACAGCGAGCACAGATACGCAGTATTTT. This chain links TRBV2 with TRBJ2-3, with TRBD1 matching 7 bases. CDR3 length: 15 residues. Germline V gene data show CDR1 as SNHLY and CDR2 as FYNNEI. Losses at the gene ends were 4 bases for V and 0 bases for J; bases not matched to a gene: 4.

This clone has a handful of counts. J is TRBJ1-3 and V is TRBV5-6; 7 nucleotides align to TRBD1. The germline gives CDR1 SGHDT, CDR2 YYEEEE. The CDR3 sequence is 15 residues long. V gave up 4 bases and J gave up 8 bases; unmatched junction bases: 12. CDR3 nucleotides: TGTGCCAGCAGCACCCGACAGGGATTGAGAGACACCATATATTTT. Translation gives CASSTRQGLRDTIYF.

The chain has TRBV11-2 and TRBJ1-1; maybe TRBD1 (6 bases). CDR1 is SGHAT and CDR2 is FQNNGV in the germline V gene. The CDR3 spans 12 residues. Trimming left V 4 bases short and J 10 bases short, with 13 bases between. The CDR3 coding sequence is TGTGCCAGCAGCTCTCAGGGGCTCGGAGCTTTCTTT. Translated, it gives CASSSQGLGAFF.

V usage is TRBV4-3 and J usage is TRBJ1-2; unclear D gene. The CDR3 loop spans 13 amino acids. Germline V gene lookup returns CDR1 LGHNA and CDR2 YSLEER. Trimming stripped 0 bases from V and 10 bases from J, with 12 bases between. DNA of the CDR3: TGCGCCAGCAGCCAAGATCGAACAGACCCCTACACCTTC. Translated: CASSQDRTDPYTF.

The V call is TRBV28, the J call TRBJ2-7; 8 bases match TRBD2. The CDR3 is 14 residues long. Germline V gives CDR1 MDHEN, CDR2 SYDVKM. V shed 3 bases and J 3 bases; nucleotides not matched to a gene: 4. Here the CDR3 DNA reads TGTGCCAGCAGTTTCATCGGGGGGGGCTACGAGCAGTACTTC. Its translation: CASSFIGGGYEQYF. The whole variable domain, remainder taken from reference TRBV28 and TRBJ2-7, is DVKVTQSSRYLVKRTGEKVFLECVQDMDHENMFWYRQDPGLGLRLIYFSYDVKMKEKGDIPEGYSVSREKKERFSLILESASTNQTSMYLCASSFIGGGYEQYFGPGTRLTVT.

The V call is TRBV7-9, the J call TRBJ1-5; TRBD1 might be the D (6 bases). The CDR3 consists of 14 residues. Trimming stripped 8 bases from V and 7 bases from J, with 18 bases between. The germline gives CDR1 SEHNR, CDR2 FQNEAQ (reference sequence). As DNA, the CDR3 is TGTGCCAGCTCAAGTGAAGGGGGGGTCCAGCCCCAGCATTTT. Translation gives CASSSEGGVQPQHF.

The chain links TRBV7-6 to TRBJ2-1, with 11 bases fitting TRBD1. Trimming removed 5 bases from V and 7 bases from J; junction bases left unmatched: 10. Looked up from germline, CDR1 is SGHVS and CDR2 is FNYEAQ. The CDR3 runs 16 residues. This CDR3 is CASSPPGTGGNNEQFF. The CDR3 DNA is TGTGCCAGCAGCCCACCCGGGACAGGGGGTAATAATGAGCAGTTCTTC.

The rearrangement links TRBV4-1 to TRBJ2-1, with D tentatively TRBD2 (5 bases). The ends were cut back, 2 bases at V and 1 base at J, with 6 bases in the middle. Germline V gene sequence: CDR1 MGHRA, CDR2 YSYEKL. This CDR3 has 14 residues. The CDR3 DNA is TGCGCCAGCAGCCAACCGGGATCCTACAATGAGCAGTTCTTC. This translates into CASSQPGSYNEQFF.

The chain's CDR3 is CASRLRTGAYNEQFF. In nucleotides, the CDR3 is TGTGCCAGCAGATTAAGGACAGGGGCCTACAATGAGCAGTTCTTC. The rearrangement uses TRBV6-5 and TRBJ2-1; TRBD1 matches at 9 bases. J gave up 2 bases and V 6 bases, and 5 bases lay outside the gene matches. CDR3 length: 15 residues. Germline-derived CDR1 and CDR2 are MNHEY and SVGAGI.

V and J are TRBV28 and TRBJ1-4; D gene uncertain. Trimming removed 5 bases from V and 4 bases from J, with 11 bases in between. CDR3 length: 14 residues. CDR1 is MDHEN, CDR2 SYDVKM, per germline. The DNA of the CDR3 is TGTGCCAGCAGTCTTCAGGCGTTTAATGAAAAACTGTTTTTT. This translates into CASSLQAFNEKLFF.

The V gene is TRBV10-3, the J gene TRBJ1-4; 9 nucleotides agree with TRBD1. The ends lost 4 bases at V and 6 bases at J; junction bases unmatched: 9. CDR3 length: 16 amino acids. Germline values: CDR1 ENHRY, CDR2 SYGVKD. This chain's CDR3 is CAISGESGTGYEKLFF. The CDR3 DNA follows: TGTGCCATCAGTGGCGAGTCCGGGACAGGGTATGAAAAACTGTTTTTT.

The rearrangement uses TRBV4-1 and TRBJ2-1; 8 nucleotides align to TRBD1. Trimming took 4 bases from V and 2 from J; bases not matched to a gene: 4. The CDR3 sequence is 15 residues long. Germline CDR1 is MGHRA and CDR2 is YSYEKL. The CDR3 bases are TGCGCCAGCAGCCCTGGACAGGGCCCCTACAATGAGCAGTTCTTC. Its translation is CASSPGQGPYNEQFF.

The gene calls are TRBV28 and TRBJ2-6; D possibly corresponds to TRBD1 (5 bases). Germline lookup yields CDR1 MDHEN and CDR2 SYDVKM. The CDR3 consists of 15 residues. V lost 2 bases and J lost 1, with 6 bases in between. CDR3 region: CASSLRGSGANVLTF. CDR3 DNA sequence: TGTGCCAGCAGTTTAAGGGGTTCTGGGGCCAACGTCCTGACTTTC. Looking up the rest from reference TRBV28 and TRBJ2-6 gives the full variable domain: DVKVTQSSRYLVKRTGEKVFLECVQDMDHENMFWYRQDPGLGLRLIYFSYDVKMKEKGDIPEGYSVSREKKERFSLILESASTNQTSMYLCASSLRGSGANVLTFGAGSRLTVL.

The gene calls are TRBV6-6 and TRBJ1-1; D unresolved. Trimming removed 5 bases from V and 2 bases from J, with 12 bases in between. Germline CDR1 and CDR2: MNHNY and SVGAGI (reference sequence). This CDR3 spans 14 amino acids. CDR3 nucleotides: TGTGCCAGCAGTAACCAAGCATTAAACACTGAAGCTTTCTTT. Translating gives CASSNQALNTEAFF.

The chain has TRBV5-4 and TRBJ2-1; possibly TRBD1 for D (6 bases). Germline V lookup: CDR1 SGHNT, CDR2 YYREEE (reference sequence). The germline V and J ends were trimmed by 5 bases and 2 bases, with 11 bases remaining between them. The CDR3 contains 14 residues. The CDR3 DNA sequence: TGTGCCAGCAGGTTCGGGACAACCTACAATGAGCAGTTCTTC. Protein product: CASRFGTTYNEQFF. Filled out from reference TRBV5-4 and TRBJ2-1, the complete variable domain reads ETGVTQSPTHLIKTRGQQVTLRCSSQSGHNTVSWYQQALGQGPQFIFQYYREEENGRGNFPPRFSGLQFPNYSSELNVNALELDDSALYLCASRFGTTYNEQFFGPGTRLTVL.

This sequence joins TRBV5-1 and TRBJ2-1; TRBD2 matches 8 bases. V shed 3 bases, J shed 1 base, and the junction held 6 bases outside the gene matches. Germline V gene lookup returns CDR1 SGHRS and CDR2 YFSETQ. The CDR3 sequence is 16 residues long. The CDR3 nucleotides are TGCGCCAGCAGCTCCCGGGGGGGGACGTCCTACAATGAGCAGTTCTTC. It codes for CASSSRGGTSYNEQFF.

The CDR3 sequence: CSVEEWQGETQYF. The DNA for the CDR3 is TGCAGCGTTGAAGAATGGCAGGGGGAGACCCAGTACTTC. V is TRBV29-1 and J is TRBJ2-5; possibly TRBD1 for D (6 bases). V lost 0 bases and J 5 bases, leaving 10 bases between the germline ends. The CDR3 consists of 13 residues. Germline loops: CDR1 SQVTM, CDR2 ANQGSEA.

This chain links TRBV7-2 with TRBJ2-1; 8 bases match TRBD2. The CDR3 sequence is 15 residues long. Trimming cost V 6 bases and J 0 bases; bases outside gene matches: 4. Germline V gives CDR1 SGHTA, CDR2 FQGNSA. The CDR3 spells CASSRSGSSYNEQFF. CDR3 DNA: TGTGCCAGCAGTCGGAGCGGGAGCTCCTACAATGAGCAGTTCTTC. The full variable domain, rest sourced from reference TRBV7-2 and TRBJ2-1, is GAGVSQSPSNKVTEKGKDVELRCDPISGHTALYWYRQSLGQGLEFLIYFQGNSAPDKSGLPSDRFSAERTGGSVSTLTIQRTQQEDSAVYLCASSRSGSSYNEQFFGPGTRLTVL.

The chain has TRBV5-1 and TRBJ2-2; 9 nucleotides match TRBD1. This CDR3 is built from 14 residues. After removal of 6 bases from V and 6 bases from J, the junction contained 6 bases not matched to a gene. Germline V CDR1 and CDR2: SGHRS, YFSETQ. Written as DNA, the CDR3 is TGCGCCAGCACCGAACAGGGGGCATCCGGGGAGCTGTTTTTT. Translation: CASTEQGASGELFF.

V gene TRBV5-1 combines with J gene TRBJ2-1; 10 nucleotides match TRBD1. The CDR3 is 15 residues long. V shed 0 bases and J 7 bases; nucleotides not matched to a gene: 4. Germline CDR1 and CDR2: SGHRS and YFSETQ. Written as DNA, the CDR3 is TGCGCCAGCAGCTTGGACGGGACAGGGGCAAATGAGCAGTTCTTC. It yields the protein CASSLDGTGANEQFF.

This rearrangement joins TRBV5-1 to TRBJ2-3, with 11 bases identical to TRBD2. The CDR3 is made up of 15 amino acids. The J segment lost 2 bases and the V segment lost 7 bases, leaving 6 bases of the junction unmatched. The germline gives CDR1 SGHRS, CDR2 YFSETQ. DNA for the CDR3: TGCGCCAGCCGGCTAGCGGGAGGATACACAGATACGCAGTATTTT. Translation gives CASRLAGGYTDTQYF.

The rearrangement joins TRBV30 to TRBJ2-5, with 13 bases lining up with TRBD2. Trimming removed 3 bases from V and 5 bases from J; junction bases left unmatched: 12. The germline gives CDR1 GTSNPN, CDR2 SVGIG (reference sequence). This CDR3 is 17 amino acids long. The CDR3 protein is CAWSRSGTSGGAETQYF. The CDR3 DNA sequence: TGTGCCTGGAGCCGATCGGGTACTAGCGGGGGGGCCGAGACCCAGTACTTC.

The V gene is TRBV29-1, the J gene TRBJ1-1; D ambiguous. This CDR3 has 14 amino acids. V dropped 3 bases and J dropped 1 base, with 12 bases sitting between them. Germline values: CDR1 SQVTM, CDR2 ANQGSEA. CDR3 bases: TGCAGCGTTGAGTGGGTGAGGAAGAACACTGAAGCTTTCTTT. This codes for CSVEWVRKNTEAFF.

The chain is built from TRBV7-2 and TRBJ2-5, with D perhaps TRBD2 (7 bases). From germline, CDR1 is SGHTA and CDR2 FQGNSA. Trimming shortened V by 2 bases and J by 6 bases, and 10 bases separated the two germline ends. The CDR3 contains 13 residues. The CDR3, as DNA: TGTGCCAGCAGCTTAAGGGGGGGGCAGACCCAGTACTTC. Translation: CASSLRGGQTQYF.